Below are 28 T cell receptor beta chains sequenced from a single sample in a study of shared clonotypes between healthy human individuals. Assay used: immunoSEQ multiplex PCR; TCRdb lists only in-frame clones, some missing. This table has around 2.3 million clones, 90% to 96% appearing once. Input material: naive CD4+ T cells sorted from blood. Subset denoted: CD45RA+ positively selected. All receptors derive from a man aged 18 to 29 in good health.

The chain is built from TRBV9 and TRBJ2-3; TRBD1 might be the D (5 bases). The CDR3 extends over 18 amino acids. V lost 0 bases and J lost 0, with 17 bases in between. CDR1 and CDR2 (germline): SGDLS, YYNGEE. CDR3 loop: CASSVGIGQGPSTDTQYF. CDR3 DNA sequence: TGTGCCAGCAGCGTAGGGATCGGCCAGGGCCCTAGCACAGATACGCAGTATTTT.

The chain has TRBV2 and TRBJ2-2, with 13 bases identical to TRBD2. The CDR3 spans 17 residues. Trimming cost V 2 bases and J 4 bases; bases outside gene matches: 4. Germline V CDR1 and CDR2: SNHLY, FYNNEI. In DNA form, the CDR3 reads TGTGCCAGCAGTGAAACTAGCGGGAGGGCGGGCACCGGGGAGCTGTTTTTT. This encodes CASSETSGRAGTGELFF.

This chain connects TRBV4-1 to TRBJ1-1; D possibly corresponds to TRBD1 (5 bases). V was clipped by 4 bases and J by 5 bases, with 14 bases between them. The CDR3 has 14 amino acids. Looked up from germline, CDR1 is MGHRA and CDR2 is YSYEKL. CDR3 protein: CASSREDIRTEAFF. As DNA, the CDR3 is TGCGCCAGCAGCCGGGAGGACATCAGAACTGAAGCTTTCTTT.

This clone was counted once. J is TRBJ2-2 and V is TRBV5-1; a weak D match, TRBD2 (5 bases). The germline gives CDR1 SGHRS, CDR2 YFSETQ. The CDR3 totals 15 residues. Trimming took 1 base from V and 3 from J, leaving 10 bases between them. This CDR3 reads CASSLPVGDTGELFF. CDR3 coding DNA: TGCGCCAGCAGCTTGCCCGTGGGAGACACCGGGGAGCTGTTTTTT. The whole variable domain, filled in from reference TRBV5-1 and TRBJ2-2, reads KAGVTQTPRYLIKTRGQQVTLSCSPISGHRSVSWYQQTPGQGLQFLFEYFSETQRNKGNFPGRFSGRQFSNSRSEMNVSTLELGDSALYLCASSLPVGDTGELFFGEGSRLTVL.

V is TRBV27 and J is TRBJ1-5; D is unresolved. V gave up 2 bases and J gave up 4 bases, with 12 bases separating them. The CDR3 sequence is 15 residues long. CDR1 is MNHEY and CDR2 is SMNVEV in the germline V gene (reference sequence). The CDR3 coding sequence is TGTGCCAGCAGTTTAGGACGGCAGTTAAATCAGCCCCAGCATTTT. As protein: CASSLGRQLNQPQHF.

This chain joins TRBV9 and TRBJ2-2; no definite D call. The CDR3 is 14 amino acids. V gave up 0 bases and J gave up 6 bases, with 9 bases separating them. Looked up from germline, CDR1 is SGDLS and CDR2 is YYNGEE. This chain's CDR3 is CASSVEGRAGELFF. Written as DNA, the CDR3 is TGTGCCAGCAGCGTAGAGGGCCGCGCCGGGGAGCTGTTTTTT.

This clone has a single count. The chain uses TRBV5-3 and TRBJ2-4; 11 bases are a match to TRBD2. TRBV5-3 is an open reading frame whose function is uncertain. J gave up 1 base and V 1 base, and 10 bases lay outside the gene matches. The CDR3 is 19 amino acids. As DNA, the CDR3 is TGTGCCAGAAGCTTGACTAGCGGGAGAAAAAACCAGGCCAAAAACATTCAGTACTTC. It specifies CARSLTSGRKNQAKNIQYF.

On this clone itself: Other DNA sequences in this specimen translate into the identical CDR3. The chain joins TRBV7-9 to TRBJ1-1; D may be TRBD1 (6 bases). The germline gives CDR1 SEHNR, CDR2 FQNEAQ (reference sequence). Trimming stripped 0 bases from V and 2 bases from J, with 10 bases between. This CDR3 spans 15 amino acids. The CDR3 here is CASSLAGRGNTEAFF. CDR3 coding DNA: TGTGCCAGCAGCTTAGCAGGCAGGGGAAACACTGAAGCTTTCTTT.

A note on this clone: In the same sample, other DNA sequences code for this CDR3. The rearrangement links TRBV4-3 to TRBJ2-3, with TRBD2 matching 11 bases. The germline V gene has CDR1 LGHNA and CDR2 YSLEER. This CDR3 region has 16 residues. V lost 1 base, J lost 0 bases, and 0 bases stayed unmatched. The DNA of the CDR3 is TGCGCCAGCAGCCAAGGGACTAGCGGGAGCACAGATACGCAGTATTTT. It translates to CASSQGTSGSTDTQYF.

The chain recombines TRBV28 with TRBJ2-5, with D perhaps assigned TRBD1 or TRBD2 (6 bases each). This CDR3 is 15 amino acids long. With 7 bases removed from V and 6 bases from J, the gap between germline ends came to 21 bases. The germline gives CDR1 MDHEN, CDR2 SYDVKM. CDR3: CASTAPAGHGKTQYF. CDR3 DNA: TGTGCCAGCACCGCCCCGGCGGGACATGGGAAGACCCAGTACTTC.

The gene calls are TRBV7-9 and TRBJ2-3; 8 bases agree with TRBD2. Per germline, CDR1 SEHNR and CDR2 FQNEAQ (reference sequence). V trimming: 5 bases; J trimming: 0 bases; junction bases outside the gene matches: 10. The CDR3 consists of 17 residues. CDR3 in amino acids: CASSHRSGAPSTDTQYF. The CDR3 DNA follows: TGTGCCAGCAGCCACCGTAGCGGGGCTCCTAGCACAGATACGCAGTATTTT.

The gene calls are TRBV6-6 and TRBJ2-7; the D gene is possibly TRBD1 (5 bases). Germline CDR1 is MNHNY and CDR2 is SVGAGI (reference sequence). The CDR3 is 15 amino acids. Trimming removed 0 bases at V and 4 bases at J, with 13 bases between. Here the CDR3 DNA reads TGTGCCAGCAGTTACTCTGAAGGGGTGGGATACGAGCAGTACTTC. Translating it yields CASSYSEGVGYEQYF.

The V call is TRBV6-5, the J call TRBJ2-7; possibly TRBD1 or TRBD2 for D (5 bases each). The CDR3 extends over 11 amino acids. Germline assignment: CDR1 MNHEY and CDR2 SVGAGI. Trimming took off 6 bases at V and 9 bases at J, with 12 bases between the two ends. This CDR3 reads CASSRSGRQYF. The CDR3, as DNA: TGTGCCAGCAGCCGCTCGGGACGGCAGTACTTC.

The J gene is TRBJ2-1, the V gene TRBV7-2, with 11 nucleotides matching TRBD2. CDR1 and CDR2 from the germline V gene are SGHTA and FQGNSA. This CDR3 contains 15 residues. Losses at the gene ends were 5 bases for V and 0 bases for J; bases not matched to a gene: 0. In DNA form, the CDR3 reads TGTGCCAGCAGCACTAGCGGGAGCTCCTACAATGAGCAGTTCTTC. As protein: CASSTSGSSYNEQFF.

V gene TRBV5-1 combines with J gene TRBJ2-7, with TRBD2 identical over 7 bases. J lost 6 bases, V lost 3 bases, and 9 bases had no gene match. From germline, CDR1 is SGHRS and CDR2 YFSETQ. CDR3 length: 14 amino acids. The CDR3: CASSSDQGRGEQYF. DNA for the CDR3: TGCGCCAGCAGCTCCGATCAAGGGAGGGGCGAGCAGTACTTC.

This chain joins TRBV27 and TRBJ2-7; unclear D gene. The CDR3 is 13 residues long. V was shortened by 3 bases and J by 6 bases, with 12 bases between the two germline ends. Germline V gives CDR1 MNHEY, CDR2 SMNVEV (reference sequence). DNA of the CDR3: TGTGCCAGCAGTTTCTCTAAGGGAAGCGAGCAGTACTTC. The encoded protein is CASSFSKGSEQYF.

The J gene is TRBJ2-3, the V gene TRBV13, with 8 bases lining up with TRBD2. The CDR3 has 18 amino acids. Per germline, CDR1 PRHDT and CDR2 FYEKMQ (reference sequence). Germline trimming cut 1 base from V and 0 bases from J; bases unmatched to any gene: 9. CDR3 sequence: CASSLVQKTSDSTDTQYF. The CDR3 DNA reads TGTGCCAGCAGCTTAGTTCAGAAGACTAGCGATAGCACAGATACGCAGTATTTT.

The chain carries TRBV4-1 and TRBJ2-2; no reliable D call. This CDR3 region has 14 residues. In germline, CDR1 is MGHRA, CDR2 YSYEKL. V was clipped by 4 bases and J by 2 bases, with 8 bases between them. The CDR3 DNA reads TGCGCCAGCAGCCCCTCGGGCAACACCGGGGAGCTGTTTTTT. Translation gives CASSPSGNTGELFF.

Details on this clone: This CDR3 is also generated by other DNA sequences in the sample. This chain links TRBV7-2 with TRBJ2-2; possibly TRBD2 for D (5 bases). This CDR3 contains 12 residues. From germline, CDR1 is SGHTA and CDR2 FQGNSA. V was trimmed by 3 bases and J by 6 bases, leaving 5 bases between them. The CDR3 nucleotides read TGTGCCAGCAGCTTGGACTCCGGGGAGCTGTTTTTT. This encodes CASSLDSGELFF.

Worth noting for this clone: The sample carries other DNA sequences with the same CDR3. V usage is TRBV7-2 and J usage is TRBJ2-1, with 9 bases aligning to TRBD2. This CDR3 region has 15 residues. The V gene end was trimmed by 1 base and the J gene end by 4 bases; junction bases not matched to a gene: 2. Germline CDR1 and CDR2: SGHTA and FQGNSA. Here the CDR3 DNA reads TGTGCCAGCAGCTTAGAAGCGGGGGGATACAATGAGCAGTTCTTC. This sequence encodes CASSLEAGGYNEQFF.

This clone was detected once. This chain links TRBV7-9 with TRBJ1-4; 10 bases are shared with TRBD1. V was pared by 3 bases and J by 5 bases, with 3 bases of the junction left unmatched. CDR3 size: 15 residues. Germline assignment: CDR1 SEHNR and CDR2 FQNEAQ (reference sequence). Written as DNA, the CDR3 is TGTGCCAGCAGCTTGGGGGGACAGGGGAATGAAAAACTGTTTTTT. Translating gives CASSLGGQGNEKLFF.

The V and J genes are TRBV28 and TRBJ1-5; a weak D match, TRBD1 (5 bases). Germline lookup yields CDR1 MDHEN and CDR2 SYDVKM. Deletions cut 6 bases from V and 2 bases from J, with 14 bases between. The CDR3 has 15 amino acids. The CDR3 reads CASSPPEGGNQPQHF. CDR3 sequence (DNA): TGTGCCAGCAGCCCCCCGGAAGGGGGCAATCAGCCCCAGCATTTT.

The chain is built from TRBV9 and TRBJ2-2; the D gene is possibly TRBD1 (6 bases). Germline CDR1 and CDR2: SGDLS and YYNGEE. V lost 2 bases and J lost 4, with 9 bases in between. The CDR3 is 14 amino acids. CDR3 DNA sequence: TGTGCCAGCAGCGTTACAGGGCTCACCGGGGAGCTGTTTTTT. Translation: CASSVTGLTGELFF.

The chain employs TRBV5-4 and TRBJ1-2; possibly TRBD1 for D (5 bases). Germline V CDR1 and CDR2: SGHNT, YYREEE (reference sequence). The CDR3 length is 16 residues. Trimming removed 3 bases from V and 2 bases from J, with 17 bases in between. CDR3 loop: CASSSEAQQANYGYTF. The CDR3 DNA reads as TGTGCCAGCAGCTCGGAGGCCCAACAGGCAAACTATGGCTACACCTTC. Using reference TRBV5-4 and TRBJ1-2 for the parts outside the CDR3, the full variable domain is ETGVTQSPTHLIKTRGQQVTLRCSSQSGHNTVSWYQQALGQGPQFIFQYYREEENGRGNFPPRFSGLQFPNYSSELNVNALELDDSALYLCASSSEAQQANYGYTFGSGTRLTVV.

V is TRBV9 and J is TRBJ2-7; 8 bases line up with TRBD1. This CDR3 contains 13 residues. V lost 1 base, J lost 7 bases, and 4 bases stayed unmatched. CDR1 SGDLS and CDR2 YYNGEE come from the germline V gene. The CDR3 DNA is TGTGCCAGCAGCGTATCCGGGACAGGAGAGCAGTACTTC. It is translated as CASSVSGTGEQYF. The full variable domain, in which reference TRBV9 and TRBJ2-7 provide the parts outside the CDR3, is DSGVTQTPKHLITATGQRVTLRCSPRSGDLSVYWYQQSLDQGLQFLIQYYNGEERAKGNILERFSAQQFPDLHSELNLSSLELGDSALYFCASSVSGTGEQYFGPGTRLTVT.

J is TRBJ1-5 and V is TRBV30, with D possibly being TRBD1 (5 bases). Germline V gives CDR1 GTSNPN, CDR2 SVGIG (reference sequence). The CDR3 runs to 15 residues. Trimming took off 0 bases at V and 5 bases at J, with 14 bases between the two ends. The CDR3 reads CAWSVLRGFDQPQHF. The CDR3, as DNA: TGTGCCTGGAGTGTACTACGGGGGTTCGATCAGCCCCAGCATTTT.

The V call is TRBV9, the J call TRBJ2-7, with 9 bases identical to TRBD2. Per the germline V gene, CDR1 is SGDLS and CDR2 is YYNGEE. After removal of 3 bases from V and 2 bases from J, the junction contained 9 bases not matched to a gene. CDR3 size: 16 residues. The CDR3 here is CASSAQTSGGPYEQYF. The CDR3 DNA sequence: TGTGCCAGCAGCGCCCAGACTAGCGGAGGCCCCTACGAGCAGTACTTC.

This clone was detected only a few times. This same CDR3 is encoded by further DNA sequences in the sample. V gene TRBV30 combines with J gene TRBJ1-5, with 8 bases aligning to TRBD1. After removal of 3 bases from V and 3 bases from J, the junction contained 4 bases not matched to a gene. The CDR3 runs to 14 residues. Germline V gene sequence: CDR1 GTSNPN, CDR2 SVGIG (reference sequence). Written as DNA, the CDR3 is TGTGCCTGGAGCGGACAGGGTAACAATCAGCCCCAGCATTTT. It codes for CAWSGQGNNQPQHF.